The 31 T cell receptor beta chains below all came from one sample that was sequenced in a study of PD-L1 blockade in urothelial cancer. The assay was immunoSEQ multiplex PCR, and TCRdb's table has in-frame clones only and misses some. The data contain around 66,000 clones, 75% to 85% of them singletons. Regarding time point: pretreatment peripheral blood. The sample in question was PBMCs, obtained around atezolizumab (anti-PD-L1) treatment. All receptors come from a man aged 65 to 85 with urothelial cancer.

The chain is built from TRBV27 and TRBJ2-2, with a possible D match to TRBD2 (5 bases). V lost 3 bases, J lost 5 bases, and 7 bases lay in between. The V gene's germline CDR1 is MNHEY and CDR2 SMNVEV (reference sequence). The CDR3 runs to 13 residues. The chain's CDR3 is CASSLRETGELFF. The CDR3 DNA reads TGTGCCAGCAGTTTGAGGGAGACCGGGGAGCTGTTTTTT.

The rearrangement joins TRBV4-3 to TRBJ2-1; TRBD1 matches at 7 bases. The CDR3 totals 14 residues. The germline V gene has CDR1 LGHNA and CDR2 YSLEER. V lost 4 bases, J lost 9 bases, and 9 bases stayed unmatched. CDR3 loop: CASSLAGGRGEQFF. CDR3 in DNA: TGCGCCAGCAGCCTCGCAGGGGGAAGGGGTGAGCAGTTCTTC.

V usage is TRBV28 and J usage is TRBJ2-7, with D possibly TRBD1 on 6 matching bases. The CDR3 sequence is 12 residues long. Germline lookup yields CDR1 MDHEN and CDR2 SYDVKM. Trimming pared 7 bases from V and 4 bases from J, leaving 11 bases between. The CDR3 DNA sequence: TGTGCCAGCAATCAGGGGTGGTACGAGCAGTACTTC. This codes for CASNQGWYEQYF.

This clone occurred a few times. The junction and the germline gene differ at one end; a read error may be behind it. The chain is built from TRBV20-1 and TRBJ1-1, with no clear D. The CDR3 consists of 11 residues. Germline CDR1 is DFQATT and CDR2 is SNEGSKA (reference sequence). The CDR3 bases are TGCAGTGCCCTAGACGAGTCCCACGGGGTTTTT. This translates into CSALDESHGVF.

CDR3 amino acids: CASSYSIGEGIGYTF. CDR3 DNA sequence: TGTGCCAGCAGTTACTCGATTGGTGAGGGAATCGGCTACACCTTC. The chain has TRBV6-5 and TRBJ1-2; unclear D gene. The germline CDR1 and CDR2 sequences are MNHEY and SVGAGI. V was clipped by 0 bases and J by 8 bases, with 16 bases between them. The CDR3 extends over 15 amino acids.

The gene calls are TRBV4-3 and TRBJ1-1, with unresolved D. Germline values: CDR1 LGHNA, CDR2 YSLEER. V dropped 0 bases and J dropped 6 bases, with 14 bases sitting between them. CDR3 size: 15 residues. CDR3 sequence reads: CASSQEGNRGPEAFF. The CDR3 DNA reads TGCGCCAGCAGCCAAGAAGGTAACAGAGGGCCTGAAGCTTTCTTT.

The chain combines TRBV2 with TRBJ2-2, with 7 bases matching TRBD1. After removal of 6 bases from V and 1 base from J, the junction contained 2 bases not matched to a gene. In germline, CDR1 is SNHLY, CDR2 FYNNEI. This CDR3 has 14 residues. The chain's CDR3 is CASRRDRNTGELFF. The CDR3 region has the DNA TGTGCCAGCAGACGGGACAGGAACACCGGGGAGCTGTTTTTT.

This clone was seen a single time. This chain links TRBV9 with TRBJ2-5, with D tentatively TRBD2 (5 bases). The CDR3 length is 17 residues. Germline V lookup: CDR1 SGDLS, CDR2 YYNGEE. V was clipped by 0 bases and J by 5 bases, with 20 bases between them. The DNA of the CDR3 is TGTGCCAGCAGCGTAGGCGGAGGAGACTCAAAAGGGGAGACCCAGTACTTC. It specifies CASSVGGGDSKGETQYF.

The chain couples TRBV11-2 to TRBJ2-3, with 10 bases fitting TRBD2. The CDR3 runs 15 residues. Germline V gene lookup returns CDR1 SGHAT and CDR2 FQNNGV. Unmatched junction bases numbered 7, after V lost 4 bases and J lost 6 bases. The chain's CDR3 is CASSSLAGVADTQYF. The CDR3 nucleotides read TGTGCCAGCAGCTCTCTAGCGGGAGTGGCGGATACGCAGTATTTT.

V and J are TRBV7-2 and TRBJ2-1, with TRBD2 matching 8 bases. Germline V gene sequence: CDR1 SGHTA, CDR2 FQGNSA. The junction had 9 bases not matched to a gene; V was cut back by 2 bases and J by 0 bases. This CDR3 is built from 18 residues. The CDR3 coding sequence is TGTGCCAGCAGCTTAAGTGGTAGCGGGATCCGCTCCTACAATGAGCAGTTCTTC. This sequence encodes CASSLSGSGIRSYNEQFF.

The rearrangement joins TRBV9 to TRBJ2-5, with D unclear. Germline V gene lookup returns CDR1 SGDLS and CDR2 YYNGEE. Trimming removed 4 bases from V and 2 bases from J, with 15 bases in between. This CDR3 is built from 15 residues. The CDR3 DNA follows: TGTGCCAGCAGCCCCCAGAGTGGGCTGCAAGAGACCCAGTACTTC. This sequence encodes CASSPQSGLQETQYF.

The chain employs TRBV5-1 and TRBJ2-2; maybe TRBD2 (5 bases). The CDR3 sequence is 17 residues long. Germline V gene lookup returns CDR1 SGHRS and CDR2 YFSETQ. Trimming removed 3 bases at V and 0 bases at J, with 15 bases between. CDR3 nucleotide sequence: TGCGCCAGCAGCTCCCGTCTCATCGGGGCGAACACCGGGGAGCTGTTTTTT. This translates into CASSSRLIGANTGELFF.

This clone was seen a single time. The chain links TRBV4-1 to TRBJ2-2, with 10 bases identical to TRBD1. The CDR3 has 14 amino acids. Trimming removed 7 bases from V and 8 bases from J; junction bases left unmatched: 7. Germline-derived CDR1 and CDR2 are MGHRA and YSYEKL. This CDR3 is CASKLGTGAGELFF. The DNA of the CDR3 is TGCGCCAGCAAGCTTGGGACAGGGGCAGGGGAGCTGTTTTTT.

The chain is built from TRBV5-1 and TRBJ2-3; no reliable D call. Trimming took 0 bases from V and 5 from J, leaving 10 bases between them. The length of the CDR3 is 14 residues. Germline V lookup: CDR1 SGHRS, CDR2 YFSETQ. Here the CDR3 DNA reads TGCGCCAGCAGCTTGGACAGTTATGTAGATACGCAGTATTTT. Protein sequence: CASSLDSYVDTQYF.

The count of this clone is one. The V gene is TRBV18, the J gene TRBJ1-1; D not resolved. Germline CDR1 is KGHSH and CDR2 is LQKENI. Trimming took 6 bases from V and 4 from J, leaving 6 bases between them. The CDR3 runs 11 residues. The CDR3 sequence is CASSGVTEAFF. CDR3 DNA sequence: TGTGCCAGCTCCGGGGTCACTGAAGCTTTCTTT.

The genes are TRBV7-9 and TRBJ2-1; TRBD2 matches at 7 bases. The CDR3 consists of 14 residues. The V and J ends lost 2 bases and 7 bases, in that order; junction bases with no gene match: 5. Germline V gene data show CDR1 as SEHNR and CDR2 as FQNEAQ (reference sequence). CDR3 DNA: TGTGCCAGCAGCTTACTAGCGGAAGGTAATGAGCAGTTCTTC. This translates into CASSLLAEGNEQFF.

The rearrangement uses TRBV5-4 and TRBJ1-3; D call uncertain. V was shortened by 0 bases and J by 0 bases, with 10 bases between the two germline ends. This CDR3 has 16 residues. CDR1 is SGHNT, CDR2 YYREEE, per germline (reference sequence). CDR3 sequence: CASSLGRSFSGNTIYF. The CDR3, as DNA: TGTGCCAGCAGCTTGGGACGGAGCTTCTCTGGAAACACCATATATTTT.

V usage is TRBV30 and J usage is TRBJ1-2; D is undetermined. Per germline, CDR1 GTSNPN and CDR2 SVGIG (reference sequence). The V gene lost 1 base and the J gene lost 4 bases, with 16 bases spanning the gap. The CDR3 is 15 residues long. The CDR3 DNA reads TGTGCCTGGAGTGGGGCCATCACCTCTTCCTATGGCTACACCTTC. The encoded protein is CAWSGAITSSYGYTF.

The rearrangement joins TRBV14 to TRBJ1-2; D gene ambiguous. The CDR3 has 13 amino acids. Germline CDR1 is SGHDN and CDR2 is FVKESK. V gave up 1 base and J gave up 7 bases, with 10 bases separating them. CDR3 sequence: CASSQVGGFGYTF. The CDR3 nucleotides read TGTGCCAGCAGCCAAGTTGGAGGGTTTGGCTACACCTTC.

This chain uses TRBV6-1 with TRBJ1-1, with D tentatively TRBD1 (5 bases). The CDR3 totals 15 residues. V was pared by 6 bases and J by 11 bases, with 25 bases between. CDR1 is MNHNS and CDR2 is SASEGT in the germline V gene. As DNA, the CDR3 is TGTGCCAGCAGAGCGACCGGGACTAATTTTCAGGGTGCTTTCTTT. Its protein product is CASRATGTNFQGAFF.

The V gene is TRBV7-6, the J gene TRBJ1-2; weak D call: TRBD1 (5 bases). The V gene's germline CDR1 is SGHVS and CDR2 FNYEAQ. Trimming took 1 base from V and 1 from J, leaving 13 bases between them. The CDR3 runs 16 residues. CDR3 sequence reads: CASSLGTPDCNYGYTF. Written as DNA, the CDR3 is TGTGCCAGCAGCTTAGGGACACCCGATTGTAACTATGGCTACACCTTC.

This chain joins TRBV11-2 and TRBJ1-1; D is perhaps TRBD1 (6 bases). V lost 4 bases and J 11 bases, leaving 14 bases between the germline ends. This CDR3 contains 12 residues. Germline V gene lookup returns CDR1 SGHAT and CDR2 FQNNGV. CDR3 in amino acids: CASSSPGARAFF. Written as DNA, the CDR3 is TGTGCCAGCAGCTCGCCAGGGGCGCGCGCTTTCTTT.

The rearrangement links TRBV7-2 to TRBJ2-1, with 12 nucleotides matching TRBD2. Losses at the gene ends were 5 bases for V and 10 bases for J; bases not matched to a gene: 9. The germline V gene encodes CDR1 SGHTA and CDR2 FQGNSA. There are 15 residues in the CDR3. CDR3 nucleotides: TGTGCCAGCAGCGAGGGACTAGCGGGCAATTTAGAGCAGTTCTTC. It specifies CASSEGLAGNLEQFF.

CDR3 sequence reads: CASSLAREYYEQYF. The CDR3 DNA sequence: TGCGCCAGCAGCTTGGCCAGGGAATACTACGAGCAGTACTTC. The V call is TRBV5-1, the J call TRBJ2-7; D perhaps matches TRBD1 (5 bases). V dropped 0 bases and J dropped 3 bases, with 10 bases sitting between them. Germline assignment: CDR1 SGHRS and CDR2 YFSETQ. The CDR3 has 14 amino acids.

This clone was observed once. The chain couples TRBV27 to TRBJ2-3, with D unclear. Looked up from germline, CDR1 is MNHEY and CDR2 is SMNVEV (reference sequence). The CDR3 has 14 residues. V was clipped by 1 base and J by 3 bases, with 8 bases between them. The CDR3 DNA reads as TGTGCCAGCAGTTTATATAGCATTACAGATACGCAGTATTTT. This gives the protein CASSLYSITDTQYF.

The chain links TRBV7-8 to TRBJ2-7, with D tentatively TRBD1 (6 bases). The CDR3 runs to 13 residues. Trimming left V 3 bases short and J 2 bases short, with 8 bases between. Germline CDR1 SGHVS, CDR2 FQNEAQ. In DNA, the CDR3 is TGTGCCAGCAGCTTGGACAGAACCTACGAGCAGTACTTC. Its translation: CASSLDRTYEQYF.

The chain recombines TRBV19 with TRBJ2-1; TRBD2 matches at 10 bases. Germline CDR1 and CDR2: LNHDA and SQIVND (reference sequence). The CDR3 consists of 15 residues. The ends lost 3 bases at V and 4 bases at J; junction bases unmatched: 3. CDR3 residues: CASSILAGDYNEQFF. CDR3 nucleotide sequence: TGTGCCAGTAGTATCCTAGCGGGAGATTACAATGAGCAGTTCTTC.

The gene calls are TRBV6-6 and TRBJ2-5; 10 positions agree with TRBD2. In germline, CDR1 is MNHNY, CDR2 SVGAGI (reference sequence). CDR3 length equals 15 residues. V trimming: 6 bases; J trimming: 7 bases; junction bases outside the gene matches: 11. Here the CDR3 reads CASSPDLAGVGTQYF. In nucleotides, the CDR3 is TGTGCCAGCAGCCCCGACCTAGCGGGAGTGGGGACCCAGTACTTC.

The rearrangement joins TRBV6-6 to TRBJ1-2; maybe TRBD1 (6 bases). The CDR3 length is 15 residues. CDR1 is MNHNY and CDR2 is SVGAGI in the germline V gene (reference sequence). V gave up 5 bases and J gave up 0 bases, with 13 bases separating them. The CDR3 DNA reads TGTGCCAGCAGTCTACAGGGTGCAACTAACTATGGCTACACCTTC. Amino acid sequence: CASSLQGATNYGYTF.

The chain uses TRBV9 and TRBJ2-5, with TRBD1 matching 8 bases. This CDR3 contains 16 residues. Looked up from germline, CDR1 is SGDLS and CDR2 is YYNGEE. V lost 0 bases, J lost 4 bases, and 8 bases stayed unmatched. CDR3 loop: CASSVEAGGVGETQYF. The CDR3 DNA reads TGTGCCAGCAGCGTAGAGGCAGGGGGCGTAGGAGAGACCCAGTACTTC.

J is TRBJ1-5 and V is TRBV5-8, with a tentative D call TRBD1 (6 bases). CDR1 SGHTS and CDR2 YDEGEE come from the germline V gene. The CDR3 runs 18 residues. The germline V and J ends were trimmed by 3 bases and 1 base, with 20 bases remaining between them. CDR3 in DNA: TGTGCCAGCAGCTCCGATCGGACAGCAAGTATCAGCAATCAGCCCCAGCATTTT. Protein product: CASSSDRTASISNQPQHF.